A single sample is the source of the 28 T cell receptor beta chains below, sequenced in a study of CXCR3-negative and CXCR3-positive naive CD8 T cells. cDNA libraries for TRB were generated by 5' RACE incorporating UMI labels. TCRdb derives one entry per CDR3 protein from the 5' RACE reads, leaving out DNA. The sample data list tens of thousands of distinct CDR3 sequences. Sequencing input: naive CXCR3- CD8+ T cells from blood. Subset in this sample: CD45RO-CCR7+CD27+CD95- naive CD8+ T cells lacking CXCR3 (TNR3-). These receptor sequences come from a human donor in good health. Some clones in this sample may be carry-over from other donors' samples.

CDR3 in amino acids: CSVAGKGGSYEQYF. The rearrangement links TRBV29-1 to TRBJ2-7. CDR3 length: 14 residues. Germline V gives CDR1 SQVTM, CDR2 ANQGSEA.

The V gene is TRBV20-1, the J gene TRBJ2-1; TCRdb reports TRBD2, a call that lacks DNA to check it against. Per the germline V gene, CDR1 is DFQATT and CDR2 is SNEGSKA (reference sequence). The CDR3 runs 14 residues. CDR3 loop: CSARALDNYNEQFF.

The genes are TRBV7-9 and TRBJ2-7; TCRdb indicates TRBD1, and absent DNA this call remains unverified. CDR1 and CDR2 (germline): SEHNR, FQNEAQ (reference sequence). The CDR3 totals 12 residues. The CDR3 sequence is CASSHRGDEQYF.

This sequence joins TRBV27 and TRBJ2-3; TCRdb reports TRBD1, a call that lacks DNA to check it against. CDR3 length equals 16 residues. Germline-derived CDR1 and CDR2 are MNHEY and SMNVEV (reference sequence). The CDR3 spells CASSLLAGTGSDTQYF.

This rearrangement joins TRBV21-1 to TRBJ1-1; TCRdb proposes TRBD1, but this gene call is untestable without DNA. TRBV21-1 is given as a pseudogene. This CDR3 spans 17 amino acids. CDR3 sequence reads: CASSKRVSGRGSTEAFF.

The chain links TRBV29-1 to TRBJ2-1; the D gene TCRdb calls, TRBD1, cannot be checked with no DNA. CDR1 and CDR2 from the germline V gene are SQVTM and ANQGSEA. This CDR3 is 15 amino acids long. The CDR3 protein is CSVETPDTEDNEQFF.

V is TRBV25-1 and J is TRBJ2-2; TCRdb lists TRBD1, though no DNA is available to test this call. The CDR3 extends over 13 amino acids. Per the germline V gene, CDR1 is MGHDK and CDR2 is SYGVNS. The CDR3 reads CASRLDSTGELFF.

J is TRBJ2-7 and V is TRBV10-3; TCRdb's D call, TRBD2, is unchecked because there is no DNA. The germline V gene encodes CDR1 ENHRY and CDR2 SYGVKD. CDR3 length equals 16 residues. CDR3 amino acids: CAISGLPLGLVYEQYF.

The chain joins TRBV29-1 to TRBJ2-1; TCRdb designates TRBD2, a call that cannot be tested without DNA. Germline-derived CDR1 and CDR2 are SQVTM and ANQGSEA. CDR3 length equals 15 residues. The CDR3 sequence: CSVEIPSSLYNEQFF.

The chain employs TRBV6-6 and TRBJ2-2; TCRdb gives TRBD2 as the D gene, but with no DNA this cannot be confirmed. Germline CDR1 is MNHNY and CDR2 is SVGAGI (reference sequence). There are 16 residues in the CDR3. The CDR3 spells CASNPEAGERAGELFF.

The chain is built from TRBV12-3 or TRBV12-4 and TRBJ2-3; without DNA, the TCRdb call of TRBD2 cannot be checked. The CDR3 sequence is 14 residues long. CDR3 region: CASSPGLVMDTQYF.

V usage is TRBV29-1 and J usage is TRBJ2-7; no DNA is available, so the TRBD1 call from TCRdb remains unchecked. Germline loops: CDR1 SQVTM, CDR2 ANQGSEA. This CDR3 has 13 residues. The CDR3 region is CSVVDRDSYEQYF.

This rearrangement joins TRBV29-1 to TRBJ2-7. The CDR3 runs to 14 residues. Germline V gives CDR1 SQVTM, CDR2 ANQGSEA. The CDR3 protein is CSVNQGDSSYEQYF.

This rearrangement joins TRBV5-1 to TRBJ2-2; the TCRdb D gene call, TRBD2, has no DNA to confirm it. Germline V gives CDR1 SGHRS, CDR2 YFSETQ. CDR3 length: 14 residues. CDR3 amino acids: CASRSDYYTGELFF.

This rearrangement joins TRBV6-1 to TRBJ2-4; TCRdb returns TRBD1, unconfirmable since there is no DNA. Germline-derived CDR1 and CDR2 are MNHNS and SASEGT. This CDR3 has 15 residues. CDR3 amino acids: CASSDVGVTGDIQYF.

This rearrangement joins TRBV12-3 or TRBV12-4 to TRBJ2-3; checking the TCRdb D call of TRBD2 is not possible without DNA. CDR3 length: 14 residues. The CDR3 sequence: CASSPGTPADTQYF.

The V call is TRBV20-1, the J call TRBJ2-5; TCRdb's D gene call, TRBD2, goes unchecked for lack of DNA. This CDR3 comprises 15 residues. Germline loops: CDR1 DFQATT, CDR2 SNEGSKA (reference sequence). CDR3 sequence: CSATSSREGGETQYF.

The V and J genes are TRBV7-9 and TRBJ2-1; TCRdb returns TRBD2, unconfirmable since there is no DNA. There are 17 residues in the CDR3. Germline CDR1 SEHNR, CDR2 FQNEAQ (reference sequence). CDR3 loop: CASSPNILASGGNEQFF.

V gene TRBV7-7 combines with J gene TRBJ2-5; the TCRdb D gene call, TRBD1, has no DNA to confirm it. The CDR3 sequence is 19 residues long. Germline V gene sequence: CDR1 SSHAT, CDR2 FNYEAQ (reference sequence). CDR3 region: CASSLVSSGGSKYQETQYF.

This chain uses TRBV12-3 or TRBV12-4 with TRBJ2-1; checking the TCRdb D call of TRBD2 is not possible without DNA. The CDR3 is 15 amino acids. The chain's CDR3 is CASSTSGGLDNEQFF.

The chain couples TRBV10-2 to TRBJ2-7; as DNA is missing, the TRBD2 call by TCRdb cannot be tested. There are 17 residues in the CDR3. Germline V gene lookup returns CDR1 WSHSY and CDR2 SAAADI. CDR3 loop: CASSDSRRLAGGSEQYF.

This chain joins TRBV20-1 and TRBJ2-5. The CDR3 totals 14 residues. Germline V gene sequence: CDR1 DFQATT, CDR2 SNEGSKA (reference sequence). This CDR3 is CSARKSEIEETQYF.

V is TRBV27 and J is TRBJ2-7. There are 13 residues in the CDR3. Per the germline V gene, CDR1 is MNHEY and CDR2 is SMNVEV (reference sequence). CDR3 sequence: CTSSHSAAYEQYF.

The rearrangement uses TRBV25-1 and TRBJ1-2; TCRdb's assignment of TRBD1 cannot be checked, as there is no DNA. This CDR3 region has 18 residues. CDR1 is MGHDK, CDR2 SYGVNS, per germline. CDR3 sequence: CASSGMGGSFRDGYGYTF.

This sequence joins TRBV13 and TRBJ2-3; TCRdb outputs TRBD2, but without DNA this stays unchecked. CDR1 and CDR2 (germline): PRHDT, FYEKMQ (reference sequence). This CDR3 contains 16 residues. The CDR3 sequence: CASSSRTSGKSDTQYF.

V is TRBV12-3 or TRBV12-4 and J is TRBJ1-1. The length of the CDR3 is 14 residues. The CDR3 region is CASRGSWLNTEAFF.

CDR3 loop: CASSLWAGGAGELFF. The chain employs TRBV28 and TRBJ2-2; no DNA is available, so the TRBD2 call from TCRdb remains unchecked. The CDR3 runs to 15 residues. Germline V CDR1 and CDR2: MDHEN, SYDVKM.

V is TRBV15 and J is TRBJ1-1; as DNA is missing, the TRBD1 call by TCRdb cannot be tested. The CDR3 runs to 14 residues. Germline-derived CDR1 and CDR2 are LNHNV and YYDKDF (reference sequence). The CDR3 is CATSRAQGGTEAFF.